Reported below is one TCR beta chain. Antigen: not known. The data originate from a study of T cell responses to AZD1222 COVID-19 vaccine. Study results and limitations: Increases in Spike-specific TCR breadth and depth were seen after two AZD1222 doses.

Germline V lookup: CDR1 SNHLY, CDR2 FYNNEI. This CDR3 contains 16 residues. V dropped 0 bases and J dropped 1 base, with 10 bases sitting between them. Profiled with immunoSEQ multiplex PCR; TCRdb holds only in-frame clones, not every one. The sample carries some 94,000 clones, approximately 89% recorded once. The rearrangement uses TRBV2 and TRBJ1-5; maybe TRBD1 (6 bases). The sample was peripheral blood, taken 28 days after the second AZD1222 dose. This TCR was recovered from an adult who received the AZD1222 COVID-19 vaccine. For the CDR3, the DNA is TGTGCCAGCAGTGAAGCCGGGGGCCCAAGCAATCAGCCCCAGCATTTT. Amino acid sequence: CASSEAGGPSNQPQHF.